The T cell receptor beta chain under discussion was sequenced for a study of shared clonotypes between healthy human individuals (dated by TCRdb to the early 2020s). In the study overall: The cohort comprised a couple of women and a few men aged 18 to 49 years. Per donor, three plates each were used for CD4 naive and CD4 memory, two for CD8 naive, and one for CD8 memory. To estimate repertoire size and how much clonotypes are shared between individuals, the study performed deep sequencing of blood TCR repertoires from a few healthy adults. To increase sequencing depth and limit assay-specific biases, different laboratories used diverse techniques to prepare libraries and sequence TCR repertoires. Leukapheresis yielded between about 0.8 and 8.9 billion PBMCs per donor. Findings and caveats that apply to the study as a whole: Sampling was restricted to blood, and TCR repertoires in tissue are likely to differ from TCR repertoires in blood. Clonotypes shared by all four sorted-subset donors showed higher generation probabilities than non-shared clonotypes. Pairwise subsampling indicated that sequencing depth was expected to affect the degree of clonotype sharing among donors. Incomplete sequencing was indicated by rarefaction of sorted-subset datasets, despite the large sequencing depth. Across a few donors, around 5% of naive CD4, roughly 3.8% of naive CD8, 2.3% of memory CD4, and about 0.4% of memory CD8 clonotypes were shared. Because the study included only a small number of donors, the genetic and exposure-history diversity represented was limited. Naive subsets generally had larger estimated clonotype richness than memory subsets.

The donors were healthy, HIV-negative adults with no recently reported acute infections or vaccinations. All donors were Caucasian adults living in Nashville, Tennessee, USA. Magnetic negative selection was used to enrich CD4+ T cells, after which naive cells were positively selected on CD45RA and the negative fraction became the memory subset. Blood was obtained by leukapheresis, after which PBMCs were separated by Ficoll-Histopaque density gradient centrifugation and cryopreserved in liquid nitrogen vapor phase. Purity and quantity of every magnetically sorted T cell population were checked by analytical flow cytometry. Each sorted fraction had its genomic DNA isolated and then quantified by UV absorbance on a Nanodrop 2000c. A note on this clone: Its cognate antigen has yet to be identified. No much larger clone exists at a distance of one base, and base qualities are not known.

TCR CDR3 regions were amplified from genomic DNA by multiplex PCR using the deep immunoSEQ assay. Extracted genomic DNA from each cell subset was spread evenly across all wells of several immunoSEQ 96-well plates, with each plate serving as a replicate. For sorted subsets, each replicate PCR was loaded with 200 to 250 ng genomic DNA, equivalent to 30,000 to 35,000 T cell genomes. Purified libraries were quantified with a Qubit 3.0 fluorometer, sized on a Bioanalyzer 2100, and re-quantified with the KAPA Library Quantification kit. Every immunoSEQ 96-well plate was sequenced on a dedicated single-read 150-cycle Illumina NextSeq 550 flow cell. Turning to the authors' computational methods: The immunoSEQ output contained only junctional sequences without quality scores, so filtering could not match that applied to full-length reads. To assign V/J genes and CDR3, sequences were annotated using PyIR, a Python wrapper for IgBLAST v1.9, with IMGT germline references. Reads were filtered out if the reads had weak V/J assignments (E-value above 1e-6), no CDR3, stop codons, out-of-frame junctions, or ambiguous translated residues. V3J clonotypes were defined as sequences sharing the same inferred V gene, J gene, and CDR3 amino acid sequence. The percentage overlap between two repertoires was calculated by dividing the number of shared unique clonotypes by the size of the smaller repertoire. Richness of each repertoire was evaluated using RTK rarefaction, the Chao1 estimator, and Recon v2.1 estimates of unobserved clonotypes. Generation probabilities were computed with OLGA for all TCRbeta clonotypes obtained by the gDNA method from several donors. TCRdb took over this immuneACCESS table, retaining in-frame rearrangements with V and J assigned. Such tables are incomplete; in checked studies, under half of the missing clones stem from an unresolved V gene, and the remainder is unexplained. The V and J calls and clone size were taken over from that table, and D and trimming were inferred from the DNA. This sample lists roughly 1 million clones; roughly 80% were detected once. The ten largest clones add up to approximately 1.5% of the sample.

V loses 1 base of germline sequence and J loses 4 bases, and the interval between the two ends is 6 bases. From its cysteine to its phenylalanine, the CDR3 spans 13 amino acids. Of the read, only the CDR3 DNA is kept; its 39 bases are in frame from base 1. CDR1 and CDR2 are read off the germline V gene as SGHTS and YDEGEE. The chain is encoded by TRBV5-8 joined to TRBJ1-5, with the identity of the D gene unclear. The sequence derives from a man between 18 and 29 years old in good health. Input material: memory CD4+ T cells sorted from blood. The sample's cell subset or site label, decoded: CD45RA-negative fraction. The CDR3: CASSLTFNQPQHF. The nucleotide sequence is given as TGTGCCAGCAGCTTGACATTTAATCAGCCCCAGCATTTT.